The present TCR beta chain was sequenced within a study of blood T cells in healthy people across ages. PCR was performed a second time for 7 to 11 cycles using a sample-barcoded 5' primer and a J-beta primer mix. With 12 random nucleotides, a template-switch adaptor tagged each individual cDNA molecule. Using its own MiXCR run on the 5' RACE reads, TCRdb lists one record per CDR3 protein. Of roughly 1,500,000 distinct CDR3 sequences in the sample, roughly a third are singletons; the top ten hold 10% to 12%. CDR3 size: 19 residues. Germline V gene data show CDR1 as DFQATT and CDR2 as SNEGSKA (reference sequence). V gave up 1 base and J gave up 3 bases; unmatched junction bases: 9.

The source of this sequence is a woman aged 25-40 years in good health. The rearrangement uses TRBV20-1 and TRBJ2-1; 16 nucleotides align to TRBD2. Sequencing input: blood. The DNA of the CDR3 is TGCAGTGCTAGAGGCCCTGGGACTAGCGGGAGGGCATTCTACAATGAGCAGTTCTTC. This gives the protein CSARGPGTSGRAFYNEQFF.